This T cell receptor (beta chain) was documented in a study of blood T cell repertoires in COVID-19. Authors' processing steps: Reference gene primers were amplified, and this amplification served to estimate nucleated cell counts. Generated by immunoSEQ multiplex PCR, the TCRdb table keeps only in-frame clones and is missing some. V and J calls and clone size are given by that table; D and trimming were obtained from the DNA. The data contain some 240,000 clones, roughly 84% of them singletons. CDR1 is MDHEN and CDR2 is SYDVKM in the germline V gene. This CDR3 region has 14 residues. V shed 6 bases and J 2 bases; nucleotides not matched to a gene: 7.

The receptor was isolated from a woman aged 40 to 55 who had recovered from COVID-19. The material sequenced was peripheral blood. The chain carries TRBV28 and TRBJ2-7; 7 bases line up with TRBD1. Written as DNA, the CDR3 is TGTGCCAGCAGAACTCCCGGGACAGCCTACGAGCAGTACTTC. This sequence encodes CASRTPGTAYEQYF.